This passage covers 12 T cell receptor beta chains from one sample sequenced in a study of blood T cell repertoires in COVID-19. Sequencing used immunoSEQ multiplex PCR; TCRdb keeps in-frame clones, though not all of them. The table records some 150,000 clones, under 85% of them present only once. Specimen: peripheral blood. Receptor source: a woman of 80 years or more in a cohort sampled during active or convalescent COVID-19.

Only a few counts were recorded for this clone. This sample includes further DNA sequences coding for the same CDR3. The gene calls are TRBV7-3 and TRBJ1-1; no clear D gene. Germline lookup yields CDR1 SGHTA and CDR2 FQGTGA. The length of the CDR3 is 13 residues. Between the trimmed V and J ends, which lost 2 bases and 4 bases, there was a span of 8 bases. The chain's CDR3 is CASSLGQSTEAFF. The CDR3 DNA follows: TGTGCCAGCAGCTTAGGGCAGAGCACTGAAGCTTTCTTT.

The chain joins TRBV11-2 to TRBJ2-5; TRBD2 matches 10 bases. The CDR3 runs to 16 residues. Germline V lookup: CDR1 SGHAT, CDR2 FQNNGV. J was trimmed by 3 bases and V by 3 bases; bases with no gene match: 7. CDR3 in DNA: TGTGCCAGCAGCTTGTTGCCTAGCGGGGGAAAAGAGACCCAGTACTTC. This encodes CASSLLPSGGKETQYF.

CDR3 sequence (DNA): TGTGCCAGCAGGGGGGACAGTTCCCCAATTCCCACAGATACGCAGTATTTT. Protein: CASRGDSSPIPTDTQYF. The V gene is TRBV2, the J gene TRBJ2-3; 7 bases are shared with TRBD1. The CDR3 is made up of 17 amino acids. Germline V gives CDR1 SNHLY, CDR2 FYNNEI. Unmatched junction bases numbered 14, after V lost 6 bases and J lost 2 bases.

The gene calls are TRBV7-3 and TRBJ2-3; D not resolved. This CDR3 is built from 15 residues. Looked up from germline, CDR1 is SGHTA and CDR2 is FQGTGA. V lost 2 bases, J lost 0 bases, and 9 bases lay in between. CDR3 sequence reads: CASSLRSPSTDTQYF. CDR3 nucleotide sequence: TGTGCCAGCAGCTTACGCAGTCCTAGCACAGATACGCAGTATTTT.

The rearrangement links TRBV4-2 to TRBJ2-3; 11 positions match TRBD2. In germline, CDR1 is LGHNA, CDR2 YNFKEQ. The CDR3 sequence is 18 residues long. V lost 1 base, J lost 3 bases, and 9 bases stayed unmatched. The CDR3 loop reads CASSQGFSGGARTDTQYF. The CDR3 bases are TGTGCCAGCAGCCAAGGGTTTAGCGGGGGGGCGAGAACAGATACGCAGTATTTT.

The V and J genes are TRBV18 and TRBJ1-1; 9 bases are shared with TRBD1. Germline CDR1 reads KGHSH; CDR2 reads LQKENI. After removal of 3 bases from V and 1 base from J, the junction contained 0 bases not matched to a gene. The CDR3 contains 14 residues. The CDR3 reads CASSPTGGNTEAFF. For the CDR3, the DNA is TGTGCCAGCTCACCGACAGGGGGGAACACTGAAGCTTTCTTT. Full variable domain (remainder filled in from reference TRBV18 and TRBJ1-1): NAGVMQNPRHLVRRRGQEARLRCSPMKGHSHVYWYRQLPEEGLKFMVYLQKENIIDESGMPKERFSAEFPKEGPSILRIQQVVRGDSAAYFCASSPTGGNTEAFFGQGTRLTVV.

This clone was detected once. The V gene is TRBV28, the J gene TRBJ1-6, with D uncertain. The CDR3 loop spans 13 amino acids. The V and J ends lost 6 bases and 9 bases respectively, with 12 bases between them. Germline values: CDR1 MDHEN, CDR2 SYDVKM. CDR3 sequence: CASRRETLSPLHF. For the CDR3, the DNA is TGTGCCAGCAGACGTGAGACTCTTTCACCCCTCCACTTT.

The CDR3 sequence is CASSSDRGSEKLFF. CDR3 nucleotide sequence: TGTGCCAGCAGTTCGGACAGGGGCAGTGAAAAACTGTTTTTT. The chain joins TRBV2 to TRBJ1-4; 9 positions agree with TRBD1. Germline assignment: CDR1 SNHLY and CDR2 FYNNEI. The CDR3 totals 14 residues. V trimming: 5 bases; J trimming: 7 bases; junction bases outside the gene matches: 5.

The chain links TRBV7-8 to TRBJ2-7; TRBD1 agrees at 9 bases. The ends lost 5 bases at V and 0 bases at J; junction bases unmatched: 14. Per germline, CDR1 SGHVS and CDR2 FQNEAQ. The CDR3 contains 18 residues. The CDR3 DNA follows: TGTGCCAGCAGCCGGATCGGGACAGGGATCGGGAGCTCCTACGAGCAGTACTTC. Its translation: CASSRIGTGIGSSYEQYF. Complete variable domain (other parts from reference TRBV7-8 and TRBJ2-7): GAGVSQSPRYKVAKRGQDVALRCDPISGHVSLFWYQQALGQGPEFLTYFQNEAQLDKSGLPSDRFFAERPEGSVSTLKIQRTQQEDSAVYLCASSRIGTGIGSSYEQYFGPGTRLTVT.

CDR3 sequence: CASSLTGTAVRGANVLTF. CDR3 coding DNA: TGTGCCAGTAGTCTCACCGGGACAGCTGTTCGGGGGGCCAACGTCCTGACTTTC. This chain uses TRBV19 with TRBJ2-6, with 7 bases identical to TRBD1. The CDR3 extends over 18 amino acids. Germline assignment: CDR1 LNHDA and CDR2 SQIVND (reference sequence). V was clipped by 5 bases and J by 4 bases; unmatched bases: 14.

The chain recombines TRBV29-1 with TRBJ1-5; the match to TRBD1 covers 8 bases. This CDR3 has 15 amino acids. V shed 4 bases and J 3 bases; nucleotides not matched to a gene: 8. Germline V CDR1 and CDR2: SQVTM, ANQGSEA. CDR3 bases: TGCAGCGTTGGTTTAGCAGGGGGCGACAATCAGCCCCAGCATTTT. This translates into CSVGLAGGDNQPQHF.

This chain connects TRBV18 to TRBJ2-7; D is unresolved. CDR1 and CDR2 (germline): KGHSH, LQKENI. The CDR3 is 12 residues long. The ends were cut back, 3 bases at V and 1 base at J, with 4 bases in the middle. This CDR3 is CASSPSSYEQYF. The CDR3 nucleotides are TGTGCCAGCTCACCTAGTTCCTACGAGCAGTACTTC.